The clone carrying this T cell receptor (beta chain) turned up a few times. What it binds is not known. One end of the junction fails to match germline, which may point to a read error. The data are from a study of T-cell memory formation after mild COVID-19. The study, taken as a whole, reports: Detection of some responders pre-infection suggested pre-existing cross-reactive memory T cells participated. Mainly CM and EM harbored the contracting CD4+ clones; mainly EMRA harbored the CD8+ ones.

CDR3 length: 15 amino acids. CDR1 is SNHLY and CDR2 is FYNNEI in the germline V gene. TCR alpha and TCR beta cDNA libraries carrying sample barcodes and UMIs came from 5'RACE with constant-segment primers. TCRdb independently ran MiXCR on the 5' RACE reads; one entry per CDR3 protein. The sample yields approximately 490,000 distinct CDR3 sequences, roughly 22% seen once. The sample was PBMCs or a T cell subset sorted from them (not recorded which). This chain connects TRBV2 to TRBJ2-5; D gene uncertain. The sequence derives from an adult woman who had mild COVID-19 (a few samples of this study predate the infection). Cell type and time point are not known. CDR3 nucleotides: TGTGCCAGCAAAGCCCTTGCGGTCCGAAGAGAGGCCCAGTACTTC. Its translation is CASKALAVRREAQYF.